This T cell receptor (beta chain) emerged from a study of T-cell reconstitution after alpha-beta-depleted transplantation in children. V was clipped by 1 base and J by 4 bases, with 8 bases between them. The CDR3 consists of 14 residues. Germline-derived CDR1 and CDR2 are SGHTA and FQGTGA. Unique molecular identifiers featured in how the TCRbeta library was prepared. One entry per CDR3 protein results from TCRdb running MiXCR on the PCR reads. The table lists about 590,000 distinct CDR3 sequences, 13% of them singletons. Notes on this clonotype: A read error is likely, as this CDR3 ends without the conserved phenylalanine or tryptophan.

Sequenced here: PBMCs, mostly from graft donor cells, sampled 360 days after TCRalphabeta/CD19-depleted stem cell transplant. This TCR was sampled from a male patient aged 10 to 17 who had a stem cell transplant for acute myeloid leukemia, so the T cells may come from the graft donor. This chain joins TRBV7-3 and TRBJ2-1; D remains unclear. The CDR3 loop reads CASSLIPRYNEQFI. CDR3 nucleotides: TGTGCCAGCAGCTTAATCCCCCGTTACAATGAGCAGTTCATC.